The 20 T cell receptor beta chains below come from one sample, sequenced in a study of cytomegalovirus exposure and HLA in healthy donors. TCRdb keeps only in-frame clones here, not all; method: immunoSEQ multiplex PCR. The sample contains tens of thousands of clones, 89% of which appear only once. What was sequenced was PBMCs. The source is a young woman in good health and CMV-seronegative.

The chain combines TRBV28 with TRBJ2-2; D perhaps matches TRBD2 (6 bases). Germline-derived CDR1 and CDR2 are MDHEN and SYDVKM. V lost 7 bases and J 3 bases, leaving 15 bases between the germline ends. The CDR3 length is 15 residues. In DNA form, the CDR3 reads TGTGCCAGCATTGGTGGAGGGTTTGACACCGGGGAGCTGTTTTTT. This translates into CASIGGGFDTGELFF.

The chain has TRBV27 and TRBJ1-1; TRBD1 matches 7 bases. V gave up 5 bases and J gave up 1 base; unmatched junction bases: 7. The CDR3 runs 15 residues. Germline assignment: CDR1 MNHEY and CDR2 SMNVEV (reference sequence). CDR3 protein: CASSPQGLGNTEAFF. CDR3 in DNA: TGTGCCAGCAGTCCACAGGGGCTAGGGAACACTGAAGCTTTCTTT.

This chain uses TRBV15 with TRBJ1-1; D possibly corresponds to TRBD1 (5 bases). The CDR3 sequence is 15 residues long. Germline V lookup: CDR1 LNHNV, CDR2 YYDKDF (reference sequence). Trimming removed 0 bases at V and 3 bases at J, with 11 bases between. CDR3 DNA: TGTGCCACCAGCAGAGATCCCGGGACTGACACTGAAGCTTTCTTT. This sequence encodes CATSRDPGTDTEAFF.

The V gene is TRBV5-1, the J gene TRBJ2-3, with TRBD2 identical over 11 bases. Germline CDR1 is SGHRS and CDR2 is YFSETQ. The CDR3 length is 15 residues. V shed 4 bases, J shed 5 bases, and the junction held 6 bases outside the gene matches. This chain's CDR3 is CASSLGTSGGDTQYF. In nucleotides, the CDR3 is TGCGCCAGCAGCCTCGGGACTAGCGGCGGAGATACGCAGTATTTT.

The chain is built from TRBV5-1 and TRBJ2-7, with a weak D call TRBD2 (6 bases). CDR1 SGHRS and CDR2 YFSETQ come from the germline V gene. CDR3 length: 14 residues. V was cut by 4 bases and J by 3 bases, with 14 bases left in between. CDR3 DNA sequence: TGCGCCAGCAGCCCGGGACTTAGAGACTACGAGCAGTACTTC. This encodes CASSPGLRDYEQYF.

The gene calls are TRBV6-6 and TRBJ2-1, with TRBD2 matching 8 bases. Germline V gene sequence: CDR1 MNHNY, CDR2 SVGAGI (reference sequence). V lost 0 bases, J lost 6 bases, and 4 bases stayed unmatched. This CDR3 has 15 residues. The CDR3 DNA reads TGTGCCAGCAGTTACTCGGGACTAGGAGCCAATGAGCAGTTCTTC. Translated, it gives CASSYSGLGANEQFF.

The chain carries TRBV7-9 and TRBJ2-3; 7 nucleotides line up with TRBD1. The CDR3 length is 16 residues. V shed 2 bases and J 0 bases; nucleotides not matched to a gene: 5. Germline V CDR1 and CDR2: SEHNR, FQNEAQ (reference sequence). CDR3: CASSLRQGVSTDTQYF. CDR3 nucleotide sequence: TGTGCCAGCAGCTTACGTCAGGGGGTGAGCACAGATACGCAGTATTTT.

The rearrangement uses TRBV18 and TRBJ2-6, with D possibly being TRBD1 (5 bases). The V gene lost 1 base and the J gene lost 1 base, with 11 bases spanning the gap. In germline, CDR1 is KGHSH, CDR2 LQKENI. This CDR3 comprises 17 residues. CDR3 loop: CASSPQGLKSGANVLTF. The CDR3 coding sequence is TGTGCCAGCTCACCACAGGGGCTTAAATCTGGGGCCAACGTCCTGACTTTC.

This chain joins TRBV19 and TRBJ2-1, with 8 bases aligning to TRBD2. V lost 7 bases and J lost 10; bases outside the gene matches: 12. Germline lookup yields CDR1 LNHDA and CDR2 SQIVND (reference sequence). CDR3 length: 14 residues. DNA for the CDR3: TGTGCCAGTACACCGACTAGCGCGCTTACGGAGCAGTTCTTC. This encodes CASTPTSALTEQFF.

This clone was seen once. At one boundary the junction diverges from the germline segment, which might be a read error. The DNA for the CDR3 is TGTGCCAGCAGCTTAAAGGGGATGAACCCTGAAGCTTTCTTT. Amino acids: CASSLKGMNPEAFF. The rearrangement joins TRBV7-4 to TRBJ1-1; possibly TRBD1 for D (5 bases). Germline values: CDR1 SGHVT, CDR2 SQSDAQ. The CDR3 is made up of 14 amino acids.

The chain recombines TRBV4-2 with TRBJ2-6; TRBD1 agrees at 7 bases. The CDR3 length is 17 residues. V lost 4 bases, J lost 1 base, and 7 bases stayed unmatched. The germline V gene has CDR1 LGHNA and CDR2 YNFKEQ. The CDR3 loop is CASSRRQGLSGANVLTF. CDR3 in DNA: TGTGCCAGCAGCCGACGACAGGGTTTATCTGGGGCCAACGTCCTGACTTTC.

The rearrangement uses TRBV5-5 and TRBJ1-1; no clear D. The length of the CDR3 is 11 residues. Trimming cost V 7 bases and J 1 base, with 5 bases left between them. CDR1 and CDR2 from the germline V gene are SGHKS and YYEKEE (reference sequence). Here the CDR3 reads CASLANTEAFF. CDR3 DNA: TGTGCCAGCTTAGCGAACACTGAAGCTTTCTTT. The full variable domain, with the rest looked up from reference TRBV5-5 and TRBJ1-1, is DAGVTQSPTHLIKTRGQQVTLRCSPISGHKSVSWYQQVLGQGPQFIFQYYEKEERGRGNFPDRFSARQFPNYSSELNVNALLLGDSALYLCASLANTEAFFGQGTRLTVV.

This sequence joins TRBV10-3 and TRBJ2-2; D uncertain. Between the trimmed V and J ends, which lost 2 bases and 2 bases, there was a span of 6 bases. The CDR3 consists of 14 residues. Germline V gene lookup returns CDR1 ENHRY and CDR2 SYGVKD. DNA for the CDR3: TGTGCCATCAGTGAGCTAGAAAACACCGGGGAGCTGTTTTTT. It is translated as CAISELENTGELFF.

This clone occurred a few times. V gene TRBV27 combines with J gene TRBJ2-1, with 13 bases that match TRBD2. The CDR3 is 15 amino acids. J was trimmed by 6 bases and V by 4 bases; bases with no gene match: 3. From germline, CDR1 is MNHEY and CDR2 SMNVEV (reference sequence). The CDR3 spells CASSSLAGGPNEQFF. The CDR3 nucleotides read TGTGCCAGCAGTTCACTAGCGGGAGGGCCCAATGAGCAGTTCTTC.

This clone has a handful of counts. The gene calls are TRBV5-4 and TRBJ2-2, with TRBD2 matching 9 bases. V gave up 5 bases and J gave up 1 base; unmatched junction bases: 3. The CDR3 is made up of 15 amino acids. Germline V gene data show CDR1 as SGHNT and CDR2 as YYREEE (reference sequence). Here the CDR3 DNA reads TGTGCCAGCAGTCAAGCGGGAGGGAACACCGGGGAGCTGTTTTTT. It yields the protein CASSQAGGNTGELFF. The whole variable domain, filled in from reference TRBV5-4 and TRBJ2-2, reads ETGVTQSPTHLIKTRGQQVTLRCSSQSGHNTVSWYQQALGQGPQFIFQYYREEENGRGNFPPRFSGLQFPNYSSELNVNALELDDSALYLCASSQAGGNTGELFFGEGSRLTVL.

This clone was observed a few times. The V gene is TRBV6-1, the J gene TRBJ1-2; D gene unclear. Trimming stripped 7 bases from V and 4 bases from J, with 19 bases between. The CDR3 has 15 amino acids. Germline V gene sequence: CDR1 MNHNS, CDR2 SASEGT. In nucleotides, the CDR3 is TGTGCCAGCAAACCTAGAGGTAGATCTGGCTATGGCTACACCTTC. Translated: CASKPRGRSGYGYTF.

Concerning this clone: The junction does not match germline at one end; this may be a read error. The sample carries other DNA sequences with the same CDR3. The rearrangement links TRBV28 to TRBJ2-7; TRBD2 matches at 14 bases. Germline CDR1 and CDR2: MDHEN and SYDVKM. The CDR3 consists of 15 residues. The CDR3 loop reads CASRLGGLAGVEQYF. CDR3 DNA: TGCGCCAGCAGACTAGGGGGACTAGCGGGAGTCGAGCAGTACTTC.

This chain joins TRBV19 and TRBJ2-7; 9 bases agree with TRBD1. The CDR3 runs to 14 residues. In germline, CDR1 is LNHDA, CDR2 SQIVND (reference sequence). Trimming took 6 bases from V and 1 from J; bases not matched to a gene: 4. CDR3 bases: TGTGCCAGTAGACCCGGGACAGGGTCCTACGAGCAGTACTTC. It codes for CASRPGTGSYEQYF. The whole variable domain, filled in from reference TRBV19 and TRBJ2-7, reads DGGITQSPKYLFRKEGQNVTLSCEQNLNHDAMYWYRQDPGQGLRLIYYSQIVNDFQKGDIAEGYSVSREKKESFPLTVTSAQKNPTAFYLCASRPGTGSYEQYFGPGTRLTVT.

This clone came up many times. This chain joins TRBV2 and TRBJ1-2; 9 bases line up with TRBD1. Germline V gene data show CDR1 as SNHLY and CDR2 as FYNNEI. Trimming took 7 bases from V and 7 from J; bases not matched to a gene: 7. The CDR3 totals 13 residues. In DNA, the CDR3 is TGTGCCAGCACTGGACAGGGGACAGGTGGCTACACCTTC. This gives the protein CASTGQGTGGYTF.

This clone has just one count. The gene calls are TRBV10-2 and TRBJ2-1, with 7 bases that match TRBD2. J was trimmed by 3 bases and V by 7 bases; bases with no gene match: 3. CDR1 WSHSY and CDR2 SAAADI come from the germline V gene. The CDR3 contains 13 residues. The DNA of the CDR3 is TGCGCCAGCACGGGGGGAGGCTACAATGAGCAGTTCTTC. Its translation is CASTGGGYNEQFF.